This TCR beta chain appears in the sequencing data of a study of blood T cell repertoires in COVID-19. Study-wide context: From the United States, Italy and Spain came samples of acute and convalescent COVID-19. T cells, B-cell-depleted T cells, or PBMCs supplied cDNA or gDNA.

The CDR3 sequence is 16 residues long. V lost 4 bases to trimming and J lost 1 base; unmatched junction nucleotides: 6. Germline-derived CDR1 and CDR2 are SGDLS and YYNGEE. Original data processing: Cell counts per sample came from amplifying reference gene primers. Generated by immunoSEQ multiplex PCR, the TCRdb table keeps only in-frame clones and is missing some. V and J calls and clone size are as listed in that table; D and trimming were resolved from the DNA. The profile covers roughly 100,000 clones, with more than 75% appearing a single time and nearly 20% taken by the ten largest. This sequence originates from a human donor in a cohort sampled during active COVID-19. This chain links TRBV9 with TRBJ1-4; TRBD1 matches at 8 bases. Sequencing was done on a sample of peripheral blood. For the CDR3, the DNA is TGTGCCAGCAGCAGACGAGACAGGGGAACTAATGAAAAACTGTTTTTT. Protein: CASSRRDRGTNEKLFF.